The 26 T cell receptor beta chains below were found in one sample sequenced in a study of T cell responses to AZD1222 COVID-19 vaccine. Profiling relied on immunoSEQ multiplex PCR, and the TCRdb table lists in-frame clones only, not all of them. The sample gives some 120,000 clones, 85% to 90% of which show up once; approximately 10% is in the top ten. The specimen comprised peripheral blood, sampled on day 0 of AZD1222 vaccination. The receptors shown here come from an adult in good health.

The J gene is TRBJ1-6, the V gene TRBV2; D may be TRBD1 (5 bases). Trimming left V 7 bases short and J 1 base short, with 14 bases between. The CDR3 is 16 amino acids. Germline CDR1 is SNHLY and CDR2 is FYNNEI. CDR3 DNA: TGTGCCAGCATAAGGCAGGGAGGGTCCTATAATTCACCCCTCCACTTT. This encodes CASIRQGGSYNSPLHF.

In the case of this clone: The germline gene is not matched at one end of the junction; a read error may be the cause. The chain has TRBV3-1 (or the pseudogene TRBV3-2) and TRBJ1-2, with D unclear. CDR3 length equals 16 residues. Germline values: CDR1 LGHDT, CDR2 YNNKEL (reference sequence). The CDR3 protein is CASSQGSFRNVGPYTF. The CDR3 DNA reads TGTGCCAGCAGTCAAGGTAGTTTCAGAAATGTGGGTCCCTACACCTTC.

This clone was counted between two and nine times. The V and J genes are TRBV4-2 and TRBJ1-3; unclear D gene. The germline V and J ends were trimmed by 1 base and 4 bases, with 17 bases remaining between them. The CDR3 covers 17 residues. Germline V CDR1 and CDR2: LGHNA, YNFKEQ. CDR3 nucleotide sequence: TGTGCCAGCAGCCAAGTCGCCTCGTGGGGATTGGGAAACACCATATATTTT. As protein: CASSQVASWGLGNTIYF.

This chain uses TRBV12-3 or TRBV12-4 with TRBJ1-3, with a tentative D call TRBD1 (5 bases). The V end lost 11 bases, the J end lost 4 bases, and 15 bases lay between the germline ends. This CDR3 has 13 amino acids. CDR3 in DNA: TGTGCCGGTACGCGCGGGGCAGGAAACACCATATATTTT. This translates into CAGTRGAGNTIYF.

The chain couples TRBV5-1 to TRBJ2-7; 11 bases are a match to TRBD1. The germline V gene has CDR1 SGHRS and CDR2 YFSETQ. The CDR3 contains 14 residues. Unmatched junction bases numbered 5, after V lost 5 bases and J lost 4 bases. The CDR3 DNA reads as TGCGCCAGCAGGGTGGGGACAGGGGGTTACGAGCAGTACTTC. Its translation is CASRVGTGGYEQYF.

This chain links TRBV7-8 with TRBJ1-1; possibly TRBD1 for D (5 bases). Germline V lookup: CDR1 SGHVS, CDR2 FQNEAQ. The CDR3 loop spans 14 amino acids. Trimming removed 7 bases at V and 3 bases at J, with 15 bases between. The CDR3 coding sequence is TGTGCCAGCAACAAGCAGGTAGGGGACACTGAAGCTTTCTTT. Translating gives CASNKQVGDTEAFF.

The chain joins TRBV18 to TRBJ2-7; TRBD1 aligns across 7 bases. With V trimmed by 6 bases and J by 2 bases, 7 bases remained unmatched. Germline assignment: CDR1 KGHSH and CDR2 LQKENI. The CDR3 consists of 14 residues. The CDR3 region has the DNA TGTGCCAGCTCCGCTCAGGGGGACCCCTACGAGCAGTACTTC. Its translation is CASSAQGDPYEQYF.

The chain joins TRBV5-1 to TRBJ2-1; D is possibly TRBD1 (6 bases). V was shortened by 4 bases and J by 9 bases, with 14 bases between the two germline ends. Germline loops: CDR1 SGHRS, CDR2 YFSETQ. This CDR3 contains 13 residues. The CDR3 here is CASSQQGAPEQFF. The CDR3 DNA sequence: TGCGCCAGCAGCCAACAGGGCGCCCCTGAGCAGTTCTTC. The variable domain in full, with the rest retrieved from reference TRBV5-1 and TRBJ2-1, is KAGVTQTPRYLIKTRGQQVTLSCSPISGHRSVSWYQQTPGQGLQFLFEYFSETQRNKGNFPGRFSGRQFSNSRSEMNVSTLELGDSALYLCASSQQGAPEQFFGPGTRLTVL.

The V and J genes are TRBV6-5 and TRBJ1-3; the D is unclear. CDR1 is MNHEY, CDR2 SVGAGI, per germline. The CDR3 spans 15 residues. With 1 base removed from V and 3 bases from J, the gap between germline ends came to 10 bases. The CDR3 DNA reads as TGTGCCAGCAGTTACTACGGACGGAGTGGAAACACCATATATTTT. Its translation is CASSYYGRSGNTIYF.

This chain uses TRBV6-5 with TRBJ2-7, with D tentatively TRBD1 or TRBD2 (5 bases each). Trimming removed 4 bases from V and 3 bases from J, with 10 bases in between. Germline CDR1 and CDR2: MNHEY and SVGAGI. The CDR3 sequence is 13 residues long. CDR3 in amino acids: CASSLLGGYEQYF. As DNA, the CDR3 is TGTGCCAGCAGTTTACTTGGGGGCTACGAGCAGTACTTC.

The CDR3 loop reads CATSRGQGRDEQYF. CDR3 sequence (DNA): TGTGCCACCAGCAGAGGACAGGGGCGTGATGAGCAGTACTTC. The V and J genes are TRBV15 and TRBJ2-7; 8 bases map to TRBD1. The CDR3 contains 14 residues. Per germline, CDR1 LNHNV and CDR2 YYDKDF (reference sequence). V trimming: 1 base; J trimming: 7 bases; junction bases outside the gene matches: 6. Filled out from reference TRBV15 and TRBJ2-7, the complete variable domain reads DAMVIQNPRYQVTQFGKPVTLSCSQTLNHNVMYWYQQKSSQAPKLLFHYYDKDFNNEADTPDNFQSRRPNTSFCFLDIRSPGLGDTAMYLCATSRGQGRDEQYFGPGTRLTVT.

The chain recombines TRBV18 with TRBJ2-2; D is tentatively TRBD1 or TRBD2 (5 bases each). CDR3 length equals 16 residues. Germline assignment: CDR1 KGHSH and CDR2 LQKENI. V was trimmed by 1 base and J by 6 bases, leaving 15 bases between them. The CDR3, as DNA: TGTGCCAGCTCACCACTGAGGGGCAGTATCGCCGGGGAGCTGTTTTTT. Its translation is CASSPLRGSIAGELFF.

The chain combines TRBV19 with TRBJ1-2; D perhaps matches TRBD1 (5 bases). The CDR3 sequence is 13 residues long. The ends were cut back, 3 bases at V and 4 bases at J, with 9 bases in the middle. The germline CDR1 and CDR2 sequences are LNHDA and SQIVND (reference sequence). The CDR3 is CASSMGGTYGYTF. The CDR3 nucleotides are TGTGCCAGTAGTATGGGGGGGACCTATGGCTACACCTTC.

The genes are TRBV4-2 and TRBJ1-5; a possible D gene is TRBD1 (6 bases). Between the trimmed V and J ends, which lost 0 bases and 3 bases, there was a span of 9 bases. The CDR3 extends over 15 amino acids. Germline V CDR1 and CDR2: LGHNA, YNFKEQ. The CDR3 is CASSQEGQHNQPQHF. As DNA, the CDR3 is TGTGCCAGCAGCCAAGAAGGACAGCACAATCAGCCCCAGCATTTT.

This chain links TRBV30 with TRBJ1-2; a weak D match, TRBD1 (6 bases). With 4 bases removed from V and 3 bases from J, the gap between germline ends came to 15 bases. The CDR3 length is 14 residues. Germline assignment: CDR1 GTSNPN and CDR2 SVGIG (reference sequence). The CDR3 protein is CAWTTGGAYYGYTF. CDR3 DNA: TGTGCCTGGACCACGGGGGGCGCCTACTATGGCTACACCTTC.

The chain employs TRBV5-1 and TRBJ1-1, with a tentative D call TRBD1 (5 bases). This CDR3 has 16 amino acids. The germline CDR1 and CDR2 sequences are SGHRS and YFSETQ. The V end was cut by 2 bases, the J end by 5 bases, with 19 bases between. This CDR3 is CASSFSVVGTRTEAFF. The DNA for the CDR3 is TGCGCCAGCAGCTTCTCCGTGGTGGGGACTAGAACTGAAGCTTTCTTT.

This clone was observed a few times. This chain joins TRBV29-1 and TRBJ1-5, with D perhaps matching TRBD1 (5 bases). CDR1 and CDR2 (germline): SQVTM, ANQGSEA. Trimming pared 6 bases from V and 0 bases from J, leaving 9 bases between. This CDR3 has 13 residues. CDR3 region: CSVARDSNQPQHF. CDR3 DNA sequence: TGCAGCGTGGCCAGGGATAGCAATCAGCCCCAGCATTTT.

This sequence joins TRBV9 and TRBJ2-3; 10 nucleotides match TRBD2. Germline CDR1 reads SGDLS; CDR2 reads YYNGEE. After removal of 3 bases from V and 1 base from J, the junction contained 2 bases not matched to a gene. The CDR3 runs to 15 residues. Written as DNA, the CDR3 is TGTGCCAGCAGCGCAAGCGGGGGGGGCACAGATACGCAGTATTTT. Residues: CASSASGGGTDTQYF. Looking up the rest from reference TRBV9 and TRBJ2-3 gives the full variable domain: DSGVTQTPKHLITATGQRVTLRCSPRSGDLSVYWYQQSLDQGLQFLIQYYNGEERAKGNILERFSAQQFPDLHSELNLSSLELGDSALYFCASSASGGGTDTQYFGPGTRLTVL.

This clone was found once. This chain connects TRBV4-2 to TRBJ2-7; 9 nucleotides match TRBD1. With V trimmed by 4 bases and J by 5 bases, 9 bases remained unmatched. CDR3 length: 15 residues. Looked up from germline, CDR1 is LGHNA and CDR2 is YNFKEQ. The CDR3 region is CASSPNRGRLDEQYF. Here the CDR3 DNA reads TGTGCCAGCAGCCCCAACAGGGGGCGCTTAGACGAGCAGTACTTC.

V and J are TRBV14 and TRBJ2-3; weak D call: TRBD1 (6 bases). This CDR3 is 15 amino acids long. The germline V gene encodes CDR1 SGHDN and CDR2 FVKESK. The V and J ends lost 6 bases and 2 bases respectively, with 15 bases between them. In nucleotides, the CDR3 is TGTGCCAGCAGTCAGGGGAACCCCCCCACAGATACGCAGTATTTT. Encoded protein: CASSQGNPPTDTQYF. Drawing the rest from reference TRBV14 and TRBJ2-3, the complete variable domain is EAGVTQFPSHSVIEKGQTVTLRCDPISGHDNLYWYRRVMGKEIKFLLHFVKESKQDESGMPNNRFLAERTGGTYSTLKVQPAELEDSGVYFCASSQGNPPTDTQYFGPGTRLTVL.

The chain employs TRBV12-3 or TRBV12-4 and TRBJ2-2; D is uncertain. Trimming left V 4 bases short and J 0 bases short, with 3 bases between. This CDR3 has 13 amino acids. The CDR3 region is CASSSSNTGELFF. The CDR3 bases are TGTGCCAGCAGTTCCTCGAACACCGGGGAGCTGTTTTTT.

V usage is TRBV30 and J usage is TRBJ1-2; 7 positions agree with TRBD1. The CDR3 has 13 amino acids. Trimming removed 5 bases from V and 4 bases from J; junction bases left unmatched: 7. Germline V gives CDR1 GTSNPN, CDR2 SVGIG (reference sequence). This CDR3 reads CAWSPGQFYGYTF. CDR3 in DNA: TGTGCCTGGTCGCCGGGACAGTTCTATGGCTACACCTTC.

V is TRBV7-8 and J is TRBJ2-3; 7 positions match TRBD2. The V gene end was trimmed by 5 bases and the J gene end by 0 bases; junction bases not matched to a gene: 14. This CDR3 has 18 residues. Germline V gene sequence: CDR1 SGHVS, CDR2 FQNEAQ. CDR3 sequence: CASSPWAVGGGSTDTQYF. The DNA for the CDR3 is TGTGCCAGCAGCCCTTGGGCCGTTGGGGGGGGGAGCACAGATACGCAGTATTTT.

This clone was seen only once. This rearrangement joins TRBV3-1 (or the pseudogene TRBV3-2) to TRBJ2-3; 10 nucleotides agree with TRBD1. The CDR3 spans 16 residues. The V gene end was trimmed by 4 bases and the J gene end by 5 bases; junction bases not matched to a gene: 9. The germline V gene encodes CDR1 LGHDT and CDR2 YNNKEL (reference sequence). The CDR3, as DNA: TGTGCCAGCAGCCTTACCGGGACAGGGGTCCTAGATACGCAGTATTTT. Translated, it gives CASSLTGTGVLDTQYF.

This clone was counted once. The chain is built from TRBV28 and TRBJ1-1; no clear D. Germline CDR1 and CDR2: MDHEN and SYDVKM. Deletions cut 5 bases from V and 0 bases from J, with 13 bases between. The CDR3 length is 15 residues. CDR3 residues: CASSPHRMVNTEAFF. CDR3 coding DNA: TGTGCCAGCAGTCCCCACAGAATGGTGAACACTGAAGCTTTCTTT.

This clone appeared a single time. The chain couples TRBV19 to TRBJ1-2, with 7 bases matching TRBD1. Germline V gene data show CDR1 as LNHDA and CDR2 as SQIVND (reference sequence). CDR3 length equals 14 residues. J gave up 5 bases and V 3 bases, and 6 bases lay outside the gene matches. The CDR3 DNA follows: TGTGCCAGTAGTATTGGAGGGGGCGCTTATGGCTACACCTTC. The encoded protein is CASSIGGGAYGYTF.